This T cell receptor beta chain appears in the sequencing data of a study of radiotherapy plus CTLA-4 blockade in lung cancer. Measured with immunoSEQ multiplex PCR; TCRdb has only the in-frame clones, and not every one. This sample has tens of thousands of clones, with around nine tenths found just once. General observations from the study: Blood-borne expansion of tumor-derived TCR clones followed radiotherapy plus ipilimumab.

Comments on this clone: Its antigen remains unidentified.

V was trimmed by 5 bases and J by 4 bases, leaving 15 bases between them. The germline CDR1 and CDR2 sequences are SGHTA and FQGNSA. This CDR3 has 15 residues. The clonotype was recovered from a human donor with non-small cell lung cancer whose response to radiotherapy plus ipilimumab could not be evaluated. This rearrangement joins TRBV7-2 to TRBJ2-1; the D gene is possibly TRBD2 (5 bases). The source was peripheral blood, collected from a patient treated with radiotherapy plus ipilimumab. The CDR3 coding sequence is TGTGCCAGCAGCCCCCAGGAGCGGCTTTACAATGAGCAGTTCTTC. As protein: CASSPQERLYNEQFF.